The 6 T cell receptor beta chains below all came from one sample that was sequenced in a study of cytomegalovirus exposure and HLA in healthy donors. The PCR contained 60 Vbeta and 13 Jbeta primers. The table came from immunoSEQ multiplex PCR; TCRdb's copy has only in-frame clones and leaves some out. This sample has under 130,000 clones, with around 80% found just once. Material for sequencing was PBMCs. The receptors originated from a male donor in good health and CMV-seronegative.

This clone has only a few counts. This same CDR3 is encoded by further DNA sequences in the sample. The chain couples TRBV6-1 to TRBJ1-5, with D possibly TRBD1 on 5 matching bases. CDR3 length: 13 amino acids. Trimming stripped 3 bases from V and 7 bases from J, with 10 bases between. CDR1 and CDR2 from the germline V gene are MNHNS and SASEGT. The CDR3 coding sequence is TGTGCCAGCAGTGACGACAGATTCCAGCCCCAGCATTTT. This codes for CASSDDRFQPQHF.

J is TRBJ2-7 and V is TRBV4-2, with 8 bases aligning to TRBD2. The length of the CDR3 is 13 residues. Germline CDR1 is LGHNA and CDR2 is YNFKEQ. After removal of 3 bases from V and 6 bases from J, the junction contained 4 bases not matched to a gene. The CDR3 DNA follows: TGTGCCAGCAGCCAGACTAGCGCCGGCGAGCAGTACTTC. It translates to CASSQTSAGEQYF.

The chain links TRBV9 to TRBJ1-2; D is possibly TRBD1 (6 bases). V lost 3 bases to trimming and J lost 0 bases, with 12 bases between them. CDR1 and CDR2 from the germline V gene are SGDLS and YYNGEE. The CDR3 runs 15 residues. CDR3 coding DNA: TGTGCCAGCAGCGCGTCACAGGGAGCTAACTATGGCTACACCTTC. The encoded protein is CASSASQGANYGYTF.

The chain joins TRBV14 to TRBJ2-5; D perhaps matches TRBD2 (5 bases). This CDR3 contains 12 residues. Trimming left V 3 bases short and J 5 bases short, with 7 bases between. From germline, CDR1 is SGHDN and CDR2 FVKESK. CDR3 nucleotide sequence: TGTGCCAGCAGCCACCGAGGGGAGACCCAGTACTTC. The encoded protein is CASSHRGETQYF.

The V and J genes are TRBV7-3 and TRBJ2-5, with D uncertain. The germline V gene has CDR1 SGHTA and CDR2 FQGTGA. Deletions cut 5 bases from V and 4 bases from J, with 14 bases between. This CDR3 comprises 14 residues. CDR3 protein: CASSPLPSRETQYF. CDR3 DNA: TGTGCCAGCAGCCCCTTGCCTAGTCGAGAGACCCAGTACTTC.

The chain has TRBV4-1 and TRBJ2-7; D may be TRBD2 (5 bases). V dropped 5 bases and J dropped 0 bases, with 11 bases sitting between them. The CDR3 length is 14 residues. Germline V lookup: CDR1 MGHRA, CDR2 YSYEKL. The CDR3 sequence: CASSGRGSSYEQYF. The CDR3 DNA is TGCGCCAGCAGCGGACGAGGGAGCTCCTACGAGCAGTACTTC.